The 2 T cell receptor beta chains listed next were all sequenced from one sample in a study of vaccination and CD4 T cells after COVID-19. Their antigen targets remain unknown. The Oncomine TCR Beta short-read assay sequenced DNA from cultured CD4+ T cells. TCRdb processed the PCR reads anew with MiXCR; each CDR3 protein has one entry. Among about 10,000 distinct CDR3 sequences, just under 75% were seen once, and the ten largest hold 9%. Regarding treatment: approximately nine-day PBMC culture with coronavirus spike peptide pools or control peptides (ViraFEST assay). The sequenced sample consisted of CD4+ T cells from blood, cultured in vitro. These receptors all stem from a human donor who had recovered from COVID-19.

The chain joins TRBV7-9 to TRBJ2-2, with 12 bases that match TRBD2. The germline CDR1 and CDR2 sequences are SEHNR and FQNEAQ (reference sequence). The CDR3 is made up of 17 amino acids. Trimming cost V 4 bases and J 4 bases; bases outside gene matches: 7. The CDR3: CASSSKTSGRITGELFF. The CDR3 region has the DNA TGTGCCAGCAGCTCTAAGACTAGCGGGAGAATCACCGGGGAGCTGTTTTTT.

The CDR3 DNA sequence: TGTGCCAGCAGTTTGCGAGGAGATGAGCAGTACTTC. Translation gives CASSLRGDEQYF. The chain is built from TRBV6-2 or TRBV6-3 and TRBJ2-7; D unclear. V shed 4 bases and J shed 7 bases, with 11 bases lying between them. CDR1 is MNHEY and CDR2 is SVGEGT in the germline V gene. The length of the CDR3 is 12 residues.